The 27 T cell receptor beta chains given below trace back to one sample, sequenced in a study of control samples from healthy donors and cancer patients. Here immunoSEQ multiplex PCR was the method, and the copy in TCRdb shows in-frame clones only, minus some. In the table there are approximately 54,000 clones, more than 70% of which are singletons. Sequenced sample: PBMCs. The source of these receptors is a man in his fifties with head and neck cancer.

In nucleotides, the CDR3 is TGTGCCAGCAGCTTATGGTCGGGCTCTGGAAACACCATATATTTT. It specifies CASSLWSGSGNTIYF. This chain connects TRBV7-3 to TRBJ1-3, with D hard to call. CDR1 and CDR2 (germline): SGHTA, FQGTGA. The CDR3 has 15 residues. Trimming cost V 2 bases and J 0 bases, with 8 bases left between them.

The chain carries TRBV2 and TRBJ2-2; unclear D gene. The CDR3 is 15 residues long. Germline loops: CDR1 SNHLY, CDR2 FYNNEI. The V end was cut by 6 bases, the J end by 0 bases, with 11 bases between. The CDR3 DNA reads TGTGCCAGCAGACTATCAACAACGAACACCGGGGAGCTGTTTTTT. This codes for CASRLSTTNTGELFF.

The chain recombines TRBV5-1 with TRBJ2-5; 8 bases align to TRBD1. Trimming took 0 bases from V and 4 from J; bases not matched to a gene: 5. This CDR3 has 15 residues. In germline, CDR1 is SGHRS, CDR2 YFSETQ. CDR3: CASSLAWTGTETQYF. In DNA, the CDR3 is TGCGCCAGCAGCTTGGCCTGGACAGGGACAGAGACCCAGTACTTC.

The chain recombines TRBV28 with TRBJ1-4; TRBD1 agrees at 7 bases. CDR3 length: 12 amino acids. The ends lost 3 bases at V and 14 bases at J; junction bases unmatched: 6. The germline V gene has CDR1 MDHEN and CDR2 SYDVKM. The CDR3 sequence is CASSFTGERLFF. The CDR3 coding sequence is TGTGCCAGCAGTTTCACAGGGGAGAGGCTGTTTTTT. The full variable domain, completed using reference TRBV28 and TRBJ1-4, is DVKVTQSSRYLVKRTGEKVFLECVQDMDHENMFWYRQDPGLGLRLIYFSYDVKMKEKGDIPEGYSVSREKKERFSLILESASTNQTSMYLCASSFTGERLFFGSGTQLSVL.

The chain carries TRBV5-1 and TRBJ2-7; TRBD1 aligns across 9 bases. With 1 base clipped from V and 5 bases from J, the junction kept 10 bases outside the gene matches. This CDR3 is built from 16 residues. CDR1 and CDR2 (germline): SGHRS, YFSETQ. CDR3 protein: CASSLPYGTGNNEQYF. Written as DNA, the CDR3 is TGCGCCAGCAGCTTGCCTTATGGGACAGGGAACAACGAGCAGTACTTC.

CDR3 residues: CASSLSARGGAEQFF. The CDR3 coding sequence is TGTGCCAGCAGCTTAAGCGCACGGGGGGGCGCTGAGCAGTTCTTC. This chain connects TRBV7-3 to TRBJ2-1, with 8 bases fitting TRBD2. The CDR3 contains 15 residues. The germline V gene has CDR1 SGHTA and CDR2 FQGTGA. The J segment lost 9 bases and the V segment lost 1 base, leaving 8 bases of the junction unmatched.

This chain connects TRBV5-6 to TRBJ1-6; unclear D gene. The germline gives CDR1 SGHDT, CDR2 YYEEEE. V lost 0 bases and J 5 bases, leaving 9 bases between the germline ends. The CDR3 totals 15 residues. CDR3 amino acids: CASSLGVRNNSPLHF. CDR3 DNA sequence: TGTGCCAGCAGCTTGGGGGTACGGAATAATTCACCCCTCCACTTT.

In this sample, this clone turned up once. The chain has TRBV11-3 and TRBJ2-1; D is tentatively TRBD1 or TRBD2 (6 bases each). Trimming cost V 3 bases and J 8 bases, with 20 bases left between them. Per germline, CDR1 SGHNT and CDR2 YENEEA. The CDR3 runs 16 residues. CDR3 bases: TGTGCCAGCAGCTTTCGGGGGCTCCCCCCCCGCGATGAGCAGTTCTTC. Translation gives CASSFRGLPPRDEQFF.

This clone was seen only a few times. This rearrangement joins TRBV6-1 to TRBJ2-7; tentative D call: TRBD2 (6 bases). The CDR3 spans 18 residues. V was cut by 0 bases and J by 3 bases, with 21 bases left in between. The germline V gene has CDR1 MNHNS and CDR2 SASEGT. In DNA, the CDR3 is TGTGCCAGCAGTGAAGCGCTGGGTATTGGGGGAGGAAGCTACGAGCAGTACTTC. Encoded protein: CASSEALGIGGGSYEQYF.

The V call is TRBV7-2, the J call TRBJ1-5, with 10 bases fitting TRBD1. This CDR3 comprises 19 residues. V gave up 2 bases and J gave up 3 bases; unmatched junction bases: 13. Germline CDR1 and CDR2: SGHTA and FQGNSA. The DNA for the CDR3 is TGTGCCAGCAGCTTACCGCGACAGGGGGCCGATATCTACAATCAGCCCCAGCATTTT. Translation: CASSLPRQGADIYNQPQHF.

The genes are TRBV28 and TRBJ1-4; D may be TRBD1 (6 bases). Germline assignment: CDR1 MDHEN and CDR2 SYDVKM. The V gene lost 5 bases and the J gene lost 1 base, with 14 bases spanning the gap. The length of the CDR3 is 16 residues. The CDR3 nucleotides are TGTGCCAGCAGTATGGACAGAGGGAGAACTAATGAAAAACTGTTTTTT. Protein product: CASSMDRGRTNEKLFF.

V and J are TRBV27 and TRBJ2-3; 7 nucleotides align to TRBD2. V dropped 3 bases and J dropped 6; count of bases not matched to a gene: 12. The CDR3 spans 16 residues. Germline V lookup: CDR1 MNHEY, CDR2 SMNVEV (reference sequence). DNA for the CDR3: TGTGCCAGCAGTTTCTACCAAGGATCCGGGAGGGATACGCAGTATTTT. Translating it yields CASSFYQGSGRDTQYF.

The chain recombines TRBV11-2 with TRBJ2-4; 7 bases are a match to TRBD2. Germline loops: CDR1 SGHAT, CDR2 FQNNGV. This CDR3 has 18 amino acids. The V and J ends lost 5 bases and 3 bases, in that order; junction bases with no gene match: 16. CDR3 region: CASSPIRFPGGGKNIQYF. As DNA, the CDR3 is TGTGCCAGCAGCCCCATTCGATTTCCGGGGGGAGGCAAAAACATTCAGTACTTC.

The CDR3 loop is CASSLWTGGPTNEKLFF. The CDR3 nucleotides are TGTGCCAGCAGCCTCTGGACAGGGGGTCCCACTAATGAAAAACTGTTTTTT. V is TRBV7-9 and J is TRBJ1-4; 10 bases match TRBD1. The CDR3 has 17 residues. Losses at the gene ends were 5 bases for V and 2 bases for J; bases not matched to a gene: 8. Germline assignment: CDR1 SEHNR and CDR2 FQNEAQ (reference sequence).

The chain links TRBV6-2 or TRBV6-3 to TRBJ1-1; D gene ambiguous. Germline lookup yields CDR1 MNHEY and CDR2 SVGEGT. V shed 5 bases and J shed 6 bases, with 25 bases lying between them. CDR3 length: 17 amino acids. Here the CDR3 DNA reads TGTGCCAGCAGTAAAAGCTCCTTGAGGCAGGTCACCTCTGAAGCTTTCTTT. It yields the protein CASSKSSLRQVTSEAFF.

V usage is TRBV7-2 and J usage is TRBJ2-1, with 9 positions matching TRBD1. The V gene's germline CDR1 is SGHTA and CDR2 FQGNSA. V lost 5 bases, J lost 6 bases, and 5 bases stayed unmatched. CDR3 length: 14 amino acids. The CDR3 nucleotides read TGTGCCAGCAGCCGGGACAGGGTGTCCAATGAGCAGTTCTTC. Protein: CASSRDRVSNEQFF. The whole variable domain, filled in from reference TRBV7-2 and TRBJ2-1, reads GAGVSQSPSNKVTEKGKDVELRCDPISGHTALYWYRQSLGQGLEFLIYFQGNSAPDKSGLPSDRFSAERTGGSVSTLTIQRTQQEDSAVYLCASSRDRVSNEQFFGPGTRLTVL.

V gene TRBV28 combines with J gene TRBJ1-2; tentatively, D is TRBD1 (5 bases). The length of the CDR3 is 16 residues. Germline values: CDR1 MDHEN, CDR2 SYDVKM. V was cut by 8 bases and J by 12 bases, with 31 bases left in between. The CDR3 spells CASFANLQGPSTRDTF. CDR3 coding DNA: TGTGCCAGCTTTGCGAACTTGCAGGGCCCTTCCACCAGGGACACCTTC.

This chain joins TRBV5-6 and TRBJ2-1, with D unclear. Germline-derived CDR1 and CDR2 are SGHDT and YYEEEE. V was trimmed by 0 bases and J by 7 bases, leaving 8 bases between them. The CDR3 loop spans 13 amino acids. The DNA for the CDR3 is TGTGCCAGCAGCTTGGGTCCTTTAAATGAGCAGTTCTTC. This codes for CASSLGPLNEQFF. The full variable domain, rest sourced from reference TRBV5-6 and TRBJ2-1, is DAGVTQSPTHLIKTRGQQVTLRCSPKSGHDTVSWYQQALGQGPQFIFQYYEEEERQRGNFPDRFSGHQFPNYSSELNVNALLLGDSALYLCASSLGPLNEQFFGPGTRLTVL.

V is TRBV28 and J is TRBJ2-4, with D uncertain. Trimming removed 5 bases at V and 0 bases at J, with 14 bases between. Germline V CDR1 and CDR2: MDHEN, SYDVKM. The CDR3 has 16 residues. The CDR3 is CASSPPEWEAKNIQYF. DNA for the CDR3: TGTGCCAGCAGTCCCCCTGAATGGGAAGCCAAAAACATTCAGTACTTC.

The rearrangement uses TRBV18 and TRBJ2-7; TRBD1 agrees at 7 bases. The CDR3 length is 13 residues. Germline V CDR1 and CDR2: KGHSH, LQKENI. V shed 5 bases, J shed 4 bases, and the junction held 5 bases outside the gene matches. As DNA, the CDR3 is TGTGCCAGCTCATGGCAGGGGGAGTACGAGCAGTACTTC. Its protein is CASSWQGEYEQYF.

The chain carries TRBV24-1 and TRBJ2-1; 12 bases match TRBD2. This CDR3 has 16 residues. Looked up from germline, CDR1 is KGHDR and CDR2 is SFDVKD. J lost 7 bases, V lost 3 bases, and 6 bases had no gene match. CDR3 DNA sequence: TGTGCCACCAGTGATCCAACCGGGACTAGCGGGAATGAGCAGTTCTTC. It codes for CATSDPTGTSGNEQFF.

The chain joins TRBV7-2 to TRBJ2-6; TRBD1 might be the D (6 bases). Deletions cut 5 bases from V and 0 bases from J, with 17 bases between. The CDR3 consists of 18 residues. Germline V CDR1 and CDR2: SGHTA, FQGNSA. CDR3 in DNA: TGTGCCAGCAGCCCCACCCTCGACAGGTTCTCTGGGGCCAACGTCCTGACTTTC. It translates to CASSPTLDRFSGANVLTF.

With respect to this clone: One end of the junction does not line up with germline, which may come from a read error. This chain links TRBV7-7 with TRBJ2-3, with D perhaps matching TRBD2 (6 bases). Germline V gene sequence: CDR1 SSHAT, CDR2 FNYEAQ (reference sequence). The CDR3 is made up of 14 amino acids. The CDR3 bases are TGTGCTAGCAGCTTAGGGCTAGCGAGCGATACGCAGTATTTT. The encoded protein is CASSLGLASDTQYF. Full variable domain (outside the CDR3, taken from reference TRBV7-7 and TRBJ2-3): GAGVSQSPRYKVTKRGQDVTLRCDPISSHATLYWYQQALGQGPEFLTYFNYEAQPDKSGLPSDRFSAERPEGSISTLTIQRTEQRDSAMYRCASSLGLASDTQYFGPGTRLTVL.

The chain recombines TRBV2 with TRBJ2-7; D perhaps matches TRBD1 (6 bases). V lost 4 bases to trimming and J lost 0 bases, with 10 bases between them. From germline, CDR1 is SNHLY and CDR2 FYNNEI. The CDR3 spans 14 residues. The CDR3 nucleotides read TGTGCCAGCAGTGGGCAGGGGAGCTCCTACGAGCAGTACTTC. Residues: CASSGQGSSYEQYF.

The gene calls are TRBV7-2 and TRBJ1-5; D is unresolved. Trimming cost V 5 bases and J 0 bases, with 14 bases left between them. The CDR3 is made up of 16 amino acids. In germline, CDR1 is SGHTA, CDR2 FQGNSA. The CDR3 DNA sequence: TGTGCCAGCAGCGCAATTGGTTTATATAGCAATCAGCCCCAGCATTTT. This sequence encodes CASSAIGLYSNQPQHF.

The V and J genes are TRBV6-6 and TRBJ2-3; the match to TRBD1 covers 12 bases. Per germline, CDR1 MNHNY and CDR2 SVGAGI (reference sequence). The CDR3 has 15 amino acids. The junction had 1 base not matched to a gene; V was cut back by 2 bases and J by 4 bases. CDR3 loop: CASSYGTGGPDTQYF. The CDR3 DNA sequence: TGTGCCAGCAGTTACGGGACAGGGGGCCCAGATACGCAGTATTTT.

V is TRBV7-4 and J is TRBJ1-3; D gene unclear. CDR3 length: 15 residues. The germline gives CDR1 SGHVT, CDR2 SQSDAQ. V was cut by 0 bases and J by 8 bases, with 14 bases left in between. CDR3 nucleotide sequence: TGTGCCAGCAGCTTAGCCCGTCGTGTGTGGGACACCATATATTTT. Protein product: CASSLARRVWDTIYF. Complete variable domain (other parts from reference TRBV7-4 and TRBJ1-3): GAGVSQSPRYKVAKRGRDVALRCDSISGHVTLYWYRQTLGQGSEVLTYSQSDAQRDKSGRPSGRFSAERPERSVSTLKIQRTEQGDSAVYLCASSLARRVWDTIYFGEGSWLTVV.